A selection of T cell receptor beta chains follows, all from one sample in a study of shared clonotypes between healthy human individuals. Measured with immunoSEQ multiplex PCR; TCRdb has only the in-frame clones, and not every one. The sample includes a few million clones, approximately 95% seen only once; the top ten take 0.1% to 0.15%. The sequenced sample was naive CD4+ T cells sorted from blood. These receptors were collected from a man younger than 30 in good health. Each CDR3 is given with its conserved first and last residue. Each record gives: CDR3 length, V gene, J gene, clone size, D gene, CDR3 DNA, CDR3 protein. The D gene is left open where the match is weak. Some rows mark clone size as missing; the rest say once, few, many or name a class of expanded clone.

>15|TRBV7-2|TRBJ2-5|NA|NA
TGTGCCAGCAGCTTATCCGGCAGGTTACAAGAGACCCAGTACTTC
CASSLSGRLQETQYF
>15|TRBV7-9|TRBJ2-2|NA|TRBD1
TGTGCCAGCAGCCCCGGGACAGGGCTAACCGGGGAGCTGTTTTTT
CASSPGTGLTGELFF
>13|TRBV19|TRBJ1-1|NA|NA
TGTGCCAGTAGTATTCAGGGTATTCCTGAAGCTTTCTTT
CASSIQGIPEAFF
>17|TRBV11-2|TRBJ2-7|NA|NA
TGTGCCAGCAGCTTAGGGTTCGTGGGAGCCAGCTCCTACGAGCAGTACTTC
CASSLGFVGASSYEQYF
>16|TRBV6-6|TRBJ1-4|NA|NA
TGTGCCAGCAGTTACTCGAGTAGGAAAGCGGGTGAAAAACTGTTTTTT
CASSYSSRKAGEKLFF
>11|TRBV6-1|TRBJ2-7|NA|NA
TGTGCCAGCAGACACACCGGATGGGGGTACTTC
CASRHTGWGYF
>14|TRBV5-1|TRBJ2-7|NA|NA
TGCGCCAGCAGCGGACGGGGGCCGGGCTACGAGCAGTACTTC
CASSGRGPGYEQYF
>15|TRBV11-3|TRBJ2-1|NA|TRBD1
TGTGCCAGCAGCGCCCGGGACAGGGGGCACAATGAGCAGTTCTTC
CASSARDRGHNEQFF
>14|TRBV18|TRBJ1-4|NA|NA
TGTGCCAGCTCACCAGGGACACCCAGGGGAAAACTGTTTTTT
CASSPGTPRGKLFF
>14|TRBV9|TRBJ1-5|once|NA
TGTGCCAGCAGCGTAGGGTCTGGTTATCAGCCCCAGCATTTT
CASSVGSGYQPQHF
>15|TRBV6-1|TRBJ1-2|NA|TRBD1
TGTGCCAGCAGAGAAACCGGGACAGGGGTCTATGGCTACACCTTC
CASRETGTGVYGYTF
>12|TRBV19|TRBJ1-3|NA|NA
TGTGCCAGCCAGGGCCCTGGAAACACCATATATTTT
CASQGPGNTIYF
>12|TRBV30|TRBJ1-2|NA|NA
TGTGCCTGGAGTTCTTCCAGCTATGGCTACACCTTC
CAWSSSSYGYTF
>13|TRBV18|TRBJ2-5|NA|NA
TGTGCCAGCTCACCACGACATAGAGAGACCCAGTACTTC
CASSPRHRETQYF
>15|TRBV7-6|TRBJ2-3|once|TRBD2
TGTGCCAGCAGCAAGCCGGGACTAGCGGAAGATACGCAGTATTTT
CASSKPGLAEDTQYF
>15|TRBV5-1|TRBJ2-3|NA|TRBD2
TGCGCCAGCAGCACCCTGACTAGCGCCACAGATACGCAGTATTTT
CASSTLTSATDTQYF
>12|TRBV30|TRBJ1-1|NA|NA
TGTGCCTGGACAGGGAGTCACACTGAAGCTTTCTTT
CAWTGSHTEAFF
>18|TRBV2|TRBJ2-6|NA|TRBD1
TGTGCCAGCAGTGTTTTGGGACAGGGGGCAACTGGGGCCAACGTCCTGACTTTC
CASSVLGQGATGANVLTF
>16|TRBV9|TRBJ2-4|NA|NA
TGTGCCAGCAGCGTAGGGAGTGGGGCGTCCAAAAACATTCAGTACTTC
CASSVGSGASKNIQYF
>15|TRBV5-1|TRBJ2-3|NA|NA
TGCGCCAGCAGCGGCCAAGCGGGCCCCACAGATACGCAGTATTTT
CASSGQAGPTDTQYF
>15|TRBV28|TRBJ2-7|NA|TRBD2
TGTGCCAGCAGTGTACTAGCGGGGGGGGCCTACGAGCAGTACTTC
CASSVLAGGAYEQYF
>15|TRBV5-5|TRBJ1-1|NA|NA
TGTGCCAGCAGCTCCACGGGTTGGCTGAACACTGAAGCTTTCTTT
CASSSTGWLNTEAFF
>14|TRBV19|TRBJ1-6|once|NA
TGTGCCAGTAGTCCCCGGAATGGCAATTCACCCCTCCACTTT
CASSPRNGNSPLHF
>13|TRBV30|TRBJ1-1|NA|TRBD1
TGTGCCTGGAGTGGAGGACAGGGTACTGAAGCTTTCTTT
CAWSGGQGTEAFF
>15|TRBV15|TRBJ1-5|NA|NA
TGTGCCACCAGCAGAGACGGGGGAGGGGATCAGCCCCAGCATTTT
CATSRDGGGDQPQHF
>14|TRBV6-6|TRBJ2-2|NA|NA
TGTGCCAGCAGTTACGGTGGGGGTTTCGGGGAGCTGTTTTTT
CASSYGGGFGELFF
>14|TRBV7-2|TRBJ2-3|NA|NA
TGTGCCAGCAGCCGACGGACTTTCCCAGATACGCAGTATTTT
CASSRRTFPDTQYF
>17|TRBV7-9|TRBJ2-7|NA|NA
TGTGCCAGCAGCCCCGAGGGTCGCGGGGTCAGCTCCTACGAGCAGTACTTC
CASSPEGRGVSSYEQYF
>13|TRBV18|TRBJ1-2|NA|TRBD1
TGTGCCAGCTCCAGGACAGGGACTGAGGGCTACACCTTC
CASSRTGTEGYTF
>13|TRBV11-2|TRBJ2-2|NA|NA
TGTGCCAGCAGCTTGGCGACTCCAGTGGAGCTGTTTTTT
CASSLATPVELFF
>13|TRBV5-1|TRBJ1-1|NA|TRBD1
TGCGCCAGCAGCCCGGACAGGGCCACTGAAGCTTTCTTT
CASSPDRATEAFF
>15|TRBV2|TRBJ1-2|NA|NA
TGTGCCAGCAGTGAGCTGGGGACCTTTGGGTATGGCTACACCTTC
CASSELGTFGYGYTF
>14|TRBV10-3|TRBJ2-2|NA|TRBD1
TGTGCCATCAGCTGGACAGGGAACACCGGGGAGCTGTTTTTT
CAISWTGNTGELFF
>18|TRBV5-4|TRBJ1-3|NA|NA
TGTGCCAGCAGCTTGGGGGGCGGAGTGGGAAGTCCTGGAAACACCATATATTTT
CASSLGGGVGSPGNTIYF
>13|TRBV18|TRBJ1-2|NA|NA
TGTGCCAGCTCCAACCTCGATTCTAATGGCTACACCTTC
CASSNLDSNGYTF
>15|TRBV9|TRBJ1-3|NA|NA
TGTGCCAGCAGCGTGGGGTTGGGCAGTGGAAACACCATATATTTT
CASSVGLGSGNTIYF